One sample yielded the 27 T cell receptor beta chains listed below, sequenced in a study of cytomegalovirus exposure and HLA in healthy donors. It was with 60 Vbeta and 13 Jbeta primers that the PCR ran. Assay: immunoSEQ multiplex PCR; the TCRdb copy retains only in-frame clones and omits some. This table holds roughly 150,000 clones, 82% found once. Sequencing used PBMCs. The receptors derive from a girl between 10 and 17 years old in good health and CMV-seropositive.

V gene TRBV6-6 combines with J gene TRBJ1-4, with 7 bases lining up with TRBD1. Germline CDR1 reads MNHNY; CDR2 reads SVGAGI (reference sequence). V lost 6 bases and J lost 5; bases outside the gene matches: 6. This CDR3 comprises 14 residues. The CDR3 sequence: CASSMTGLNEKLFF. In DNA, the CDR3 is TGTGCCAGCAGCATGACAGGGCTGAATGAAAAACTGTTTTTT.

This chain connects TRBV27 to TRBJ2-1; maybe TRBD1 (8 bases). The CDR3 runs to 16 residues. CDR1 MNHEY and CDR2 SMNVEV come from the germline V gene (reference sequence). Trimming shortened V by 4 bases and J by 9 bases, and 22 bases separated the two germline ends. The CDR3 DNA is TGTGCCAGCAGTTATACAGGGGGAGGGCCAGGGGGTGAGCAGTTCTTC. Encoded protein: CASSYTGGGPGGEQFF.

The V call is TRBV7-2, the J call TRBJ1-3; no clear D. Between the trimmed V and J ends, which lost 3 bases and 1 base, there was a span of 22 bases. This CDR3 contains 19 residues. Germline CDR1 and CDR2: SGHTA and FQGNSA. This CDR3 is CASSFGQALQWSSGNTIYF. The CDR3 bases are TGTGCCAGCAGCTTTGGGCAGGCCCTGCAATGGTCTTCTGGAAACACCATATATTTT.

V and J are TRBV11-2 and TRBJ1-4; maybe TRBD1 (5 bases). The CDR3 extends over 16 amino acids. V was shortened by 6 bases and J by 4 bases, with 18 bases between the two germline ends. The germline V gene encodes CDR1 SGHAT and CDR2 FQNNGV. The CDR3 spells CASRPYRTRINEKLFF. CDR3 DNA: TGTGCCAGCAGACCCTACCGGACACGGATTAATGAAAAACTGTTTTTT. The full variable domain, in which reference TRBV11-2 and TRBJ1-4 provide the parts outside the CDR3, is EAGVAQSPRYKIIEKRQSVAFWCNPISGHATLYWYQQILGQGPKLLIQFQNNGVVDDSQLPKDRFSAERLKGVDSTLKIQPAKLEDSAVYLCASRPYRTRINEKLFFGSGTQLSVL.

The chain carries TRBV6-5 and TRBJ2-7; 7 bases line up with TRBD1. After removal of 5 bases from V and 4 bases from J, the junction contained 5 bases not matched to a gene. This CDR3 is 13 amino acids long. Per germline, CDR1 MNHEY and CDR2 SVGAGI. The CDR3 sequence is CASSGTAAYEQYF. The CDR3 DNA sequence: TGTGCCAGCAGTGGGACAGCCGCTTACGAGCAGTACTTC.

This chain connects TRBV18 to TRBJ2-1, with 8 bases that match TRBD2. Germline V gene data show CDR1 as KGHSH and CDR2 as LQKENI. The CDR3 extends over 15 amino acids. V was clipped by 1 base and J by 5 bases; unmatched bases: 4. This CDR3 reads CASSPQGLANNEQFF. The CDR3 DNA reads TGTGCCAGCTCACCACAAGGACTAGCAAACAATGAGCAGTTCTTC.

This clone appeared a few times. The gene calls are TRBV6-1 and TRBJ1-2; D is ambiguous. The ends were cut back, 2 bases at V and 2 bases at J, with 12 bases in the middle. Per the germline V gene, CDR1 is MNHNS and CDR2 is SASEGT. The CDR3 length is 15 residues. This chain's CDR3 is CASSENEGYNYGYTF. Here the CDR3 DNA reads TGTGCCAGCAGTGAAAATGAGGGATACAACTATGGCTACACCTTC.

This clone is a singleton in its sample. The J gene is TRBJ2-7, the V gene TRBV18; tentative D call: TRBD1 (6 bases). Germline V lookup: CDR1 KGHSH, CDR2 LQKENI. The CDR3 runs to 12 residues. V was trimmed by 5 bases and J by 7 bases, leaving 12 bases between them. The CDR3 bases are TGTGCCAGCTCAGATCAGGGGAGAGAGCAGTACTTC. Amino acids: CASSDQGREQYF. The full variable domain, with the rest looked up from reference TRBV18 and TRBJ2-7, is NAGVMQNPRHLVRRRGQEARLRCSPMKGHSHVYWYRQLPEEGLKFMVYLQKENIIDESGMPKERFSAEFPKEGPSILRIQQVVRGDSAAYFCASSDQGREQYFGPGTRLTVT.

V and J are TRBV5-4 and TRBJ2-1; possibly TRBD2 for D (5 bases). The CDR3 has 15 residues. Deletions cut 6 bases from V and 8 bases from J, with 21 bases between. Germline loops: CDR1 SGHNT, CDR2 YYREEE (reference sequence). CDR3 amino acids: CASNSKGSVGHEQFF. CDR3 nucleotides: TGTGCCAGCAATTCAAAGGGTAGCGTGGGCCATGAGCAGTTCTTC.

The rearrangement uses TRBV27 and TRBJ2-7; TRBD1 agrees at 7 bases. Germline-derived CDR1 and CDR2 are MNHEY and SMNVEV (reference sequence). CDR3 length equals 17 residues. V trimming: 6 bases; J trimming: 0 bases; junction bases outside the gene matches: 14. Written as DNA, the CDR3 is TGTGCCAGCAGCCGAGACAGCGTCAGGGGGACCTCCTACGAGCAGTACTTC. The encoded protein is CASSRDSVRGTSYEQYF.

The V and J genes are TRBV5-4 and TRBJ2-2, with D tentatively TRBD2 (6 bases). Germline values: CDR1 SGHNT, CDR2 YYREEE (reference sequence). V was cut by 5 bases and J by 4 bases, with 15 bases left in between. The CDR3 contains 15 residues. The CDR3 here is CASSPRRAATGELFF. Here the CDR3 DNA reads TGTGCCAGCAGTCCCCGGAGGGCGGCCACCGGGGAGCTGTTTTTT. The full variable domain, in which reference TRBV5-4 and TRBJ2-2 provide the parts outside the CDR3, is ETGVTQSPTHLIKTRGQQVTLRCSSQSGHNTVSWYQQALGQGPQFIFQYYREEENGRGNFPPRFSGLQFPNYSSELNVNALELDDSALYLCASSPRRAATGELFFGEGSRLTVL.

The chain links TRBV4-3 to TRBJ1-5, with no clear D. In germline, CDR1 is LGHNA, CDR2 YSLEER. This CDR3 region has 13 residues. The V end lost 1 base, the J end lost 7 bases, and 8 bases lay between the germline ends. In DNA form, the CDR3 reads TGCGCCAGCAGCCAAGTCGAGGGCCAGCCCCAGCATTTT. Translating gives CASSQVEGQPQHF.

This clone came up a few times. The rearrangement joins TRBV28 to TRBJ2-7, with 8 bases aligning to TRBD1. Trimming cost V 5 bases and J 5 bases; bases outside gene matches: 17. The CDR3 is 17 residues long. In germline, CDR1 is MDHEN, CDR2 SYDVKM. The CDR3 is CASSTSDRGPGFHEQYF. CDR3 DNA sequence: TGTGCCAGCAGTACCAGCGACAGGGGCCCTGGGTTCCACGAGCAGTACTTC.

The V gene is TRBV9, the J gene TRBJ2-7, with D tentatively TRBD2 (5 bases). The germline gives CDR1 SGDLS, CDR2 YYNGEE. The CDR3 covers 14 residues. Trimming stripped 4 bases from V and 4 bases from J, with 15 bases between. For the CDR3, the DNA is TGTGCCAGCAGCTACCGGGGAAGAGGATACGAGCAGTACTTC. It yields the protein CASSYRGRGYEQYF.

The genes are TRBV27 and TRBJ2-7; weak D call: TRBD2 (6 bases). The germline CDR1 and CDR2 sequences are MNHEY and SMNVEV (reference sequence). The V and J ends lost 3 bases and 3 bases respectively, with 9 bases between them. This CDR3 has 13 residues. The CDR3 nucleotides are TGTGCCAGCAGTTTCCGGGGGAACTACGAGCAGTACTTC. It yields the protein CASSFRGNYEQYF.

This clone has a handful of counts. V is TRBV7-3 and J is TRBJ2-2, with TRBD1 matching over 12 bases. Per the germline V gene, CDR1 is SGHTA and CDR2 is FQGTGA. The ends lost 5 bases at V and 6 bases at J; junction bases unmatched: 1. The CDR3 is 14 amino acids. As DNA, the CDR3 is TGTGCCAGCAGCCGGGACAGGGGGCCCGGGGAGCTGTTTTTT. This codes for CASSRDRGPGELFF. The variable domain in full, completed from reference TRBV7-3 and TRBJ2-2, reads GAGVSQTPSNKVTEKGKYVELRCDPISGHTALYWYRQSLGQGPEFLIYFQGTGAADDSGLPNDRFFAVRPEGSVSTLKIQRTERGDSAVYLCASSRDRGPGELFFGEGSRLTVL.

This chain joins TRBV5-6 and TRBJ1-3; unclear D gene. Germline V CDR1 and CDR2: SGHDT, YYEEEE. V was clipped by 0 bases and J by 0 bases, with 13 bases between them. This CDR3 is built from 17 residues. The CDR3 coding sequence is TGTGCCAGCAGCTTGGCGGTACCAGGTATCTCTGGAAACACCATATATTTT. Residues: CASSLAVPGISGNTIYF.

The chain joins TRBV6-6 to TRBJ2-3, with 10 bases that match TRBD1. The V gene end was trimmed by 5 bases and the J gene end by 5 bases; junction bases not matched to a gene: 7. Germline V gene data show CDR1 as MNHNY and CDR2 as SVGAGI (reference sequence). CDR3 size: 15 residues. The DNA for the CDR3 is TGTGCCAGCAGTGACGACAGGGGGCGGGGAGATACGCAGTATTTT. Encoded protein: CASSDDRGRGDTQYF.

This clone occurred once. The same CDR3 is also encoded by other DNA sequences in this sample. V gene TRBV5-1 combines with J gene TRBJ2-5; 10 bases match TRBD1. Germline values: CDR1 SGHRS, CDR2 YFSETQ. Losses at the gene ends were 4 bases for V and 3 bases for J; bases not matched to a gene: 3. This CDR3 spans 14 amino acids. CDR3 loop: CASSPGTGEETQYF. The CDR3 region has the DNA TGCGCCAGCAGCCCAGGGACAGGGGAAGAGACCCAGTACTTC.

The CDR3 DNA reads TGTGCCAGCAGCTACCGGGACAAAAACAATGAGCAGTTCTTC. Its protein product is CASSYRDKNNEQFF. The chain joins TRBV7-9 to TRBJ2-1; D is possibly TRBD1 (6 bases). CDR3 length: 14 amino acids. Trimming took 4 bases from V and 5 from J, leaving 12 bases between them. The germline gives CDR1 SEHNR, CDR2 FQNEAQ (reference sequence).

The chain carries TRBV28 and TRBJ2-5; 12 bases match TRBD1. The germline gives CDR1 MDHEN, CDR2 SYDVKM. CDR3 length: 22 amino acids. The V gene end was trimmed by 5 bases and the J gene end by 4 bases; junction bases not matched to a gene: 26. The CDR3 DNA is TGTGCCAGCAGTACAACCTCTCCAGGGACAGGGGGCTCAGCGGGAGTAGGAGAGACCCAGTACTTC. Translating it yields CASSTTSPGTGGSAGVGETQYF.

The rearrangement links TRBV28 to TRBJ2-7; 7 nucleotides align to TRBD1. V shed 5 bases, J shed 1 base, and the junction held 14 bases outside the gene matches. This CDR3 has 17 residues. Germline CDR1 and CDR2: MDHEN and SYDVKM. The CDR3 DNA is TGTGCCAGCAGTCCGGGTCCCGGGACAGATCCATCCTACGAGCAGTACTTC. It encodes CASSPGPGTDPSYEQYF.

The rearrangement joins TRBV2 to TRBJ2-1, with 7 nucleotides matching TRBD1. Germline V CDR1 and CDR2: SNHLY, FYNNEI. CDR3 length: 13 amino acids. Germline trimming cut 10 bases from V and 3 bases from J; bases unmatched to any gene: 6. The CDR3 loop reads CAIIQGIYNEQFF. CDR3 nucleotide sequence: TGTGCCATCATACAGGGGATCTACAATGAGCAGTTCTTC.

This clone was seen more than once but under ten times. The chain uses TRBV27 and TRBJ2-1, with TRBD2 matching over 8 bases. CDR1 is MNHEY, CDR2 SMNVEV, per germline (reference sequence). Losses at the gene ends were 5 bases for V and 6 bases for J; bases not matched to a gene: 9. CDR3 length equals 15 residues. The chain's CDR3 is CASSGVRGGPNEQFF. The CDR3, as DNA: TGTGCCAGCAGTGGTGTTCGGGGGGGCCCCAATGAGCAGTTCTTC.

The V call is TRBV7-8, the J call TRBJ2-1; 8 nucleotides agree with TRBD2. The CDR3 sequence is 13 residues long. J was trimmed by 14 bases and V by 2 bases; bases with no gene match: 8. CDR1 SGHVS and CDR2 FQNEAQ come from the germline V gene. The CDR3 protein is CASSLSVGRGEFF. CDR3 sequence (DNA): TGTGCCAGCAGCTTAAGTGTAGGGCGGGGGGAGTTCTTC.

The table lists this clone with a count of one. The genes are TRBV29-1 and TRBJ2-1; 11 bases map to TRBD2. Germline lookup yields CDR1 SQVTM and CDR2 ANQGSEA. V trimming: 1 base; J trimming: 12 bases; junction bases outside the gene matches: 11. The CDR3 loop spans 15 amino acids. Written as DNA, the CDR3 is TGCAGCGTTGAAGGGCTAGCGGGGGGCCCTAGGGGGCAGTTCTTC. Translation gives CSVEGLAGGPRGQFF.

The chain combines TRBV19 with TRBJ2-7; D call uncertain. This CDR3 has 14 amino acids. V lost 3 bases and J 2 bases, leaving 11 bases between the germline ends. Germline CDR1 reads LNHDA; CDR2 reads SQIVND (reference sequence). CDR3 bases: TGTGCCAGTAGTATTGGTGTCCAGGCCTACGAGCAGTACTTC. Amino acids: CASSIGVQAYEQYF.